Shown below are 20 T cell receptor beta chains from a single sample sequenced in a study of post-analysis software for immune sequencing data. Points from the study as a whole: A few TRBV segments appeared more often in patients than in controls, and TRBV5-6, TRBV5-1 and TRBV20-1 were among these.

Their cognate antigens are unknown. Incorporated into the TCR beta cDNA libraries were unique molecular identifiers, which served to reduce PCR and sequencing biases. MiXCR, run by TCRdb on the PCR reads, gives a single entry per CDR3 protein. The sample has about 770,000 distinct CDR3 sequences; around 45% are singletons. The sequenced sample consisted of blood. Receptor source: a girl aged 10-17 years with multiple sclerosis.

This chain joins TRBV6-5 and TRBJ1-6; D is perhaps TRBD1 (5 bases). Germline-derived CDR1 and CDR2 are MNHEY and SVGAGI. The CDR3 is 16 amino acids. V lost 0 bases to trimming and J lost 9 bases, with 15 bases between them. CDR3 residues: CASSYSIQPRGSPLHF. Here the CDR3 DNA reads TGTGCCAGCAGTTACTCGATACAGCCGAGGGGTTCACCCCTCCACTTT.

J is TRBJ1-1 and V is TRBV12-3 or TRBV12-4, with D hard to call. The germline V and J ends were trimmed by 3 bases and 1 base, with 6 bases remaining between them. This CDR3 contains 13 residues. Written as DNA, the CDR3 is TGTGCCAGCAGTTTCCCCGAGAACACTGAAGCTTTCTTT. It is translated as CASSFPENTEAFF.

The rearrangement uses TRBV6-2 or TRBV6-3 and TRBJ1-1, with TRBD1 matching over 9 bases. Trimming cost V 6 bases and J 5 bases; bases outside gene matches: 7. Germline assignment: CDR1 MNHEY and CDR2 SVGEGT. The CDR3 is 14 residues long. The CDR3 here is CASRPTGGRTEAFF. CDR3 bases: TGTGCCAGCAGACCCACAGGGGGCAGGACTGAAGCTTTCTTT.

The gene calls are TRBV7-6 and TRBJ2-3, with unresolved D. Deletions cut 5 bases from V and 3 bases from J, with 12 bases between. CDR1 and CDR2 from the germline V gene are SGHVS and FNYEAQ. The CDR3 is 14 residues long. The CDR3 is CASSPTPATDTQYF. CDR3 bases: TGTGCCAGCAGCCCCACCCCGGCGACAGATACGCAGTATTTT. The whole variable domain, remainder taken from reference TRBV7-6 and TRBJ2-3, is GAGVSQSPRYKVTKRGQDVALRCDPISGHVSLYWYRQALGQGPEFLTYFNYEAQQDKSGLPNDRFSAERPEGSISTLTIQRTEQRDSAMYRCASSPTPATDTQYFGPGTRLTVL.

The J gene is TRBJ2-1, the V gene TRBV29-1, with D unresolved. Germline V CDR1 and CDR2: SQVTM, ANQGSEA. Trimming removed 0 bases from V and 9 bases from J, with 9 bases in between. CDR3 length: 12 residues. CDR3 protein: CSVEEPDTEQFF. DNA for the CDR3: TGCAGCGTTGAAGAACCGGATACTGAGCAGTTCTTC.

V usage is TRBV6-5 and J usage is TRBJ1-1, with D possibly TRBD1 on 5 matching bases. Germline CDR1 is MNHEY and CDR2 is SVGAGI. CDR3 length: 13 amino acids. V shed 2 bases and J shed 4 bases, with 8 bases lying between them. The CDR3 is CASSYGAATEAFF. The CDR3 nucleotides read TGTGCCAGCAGTTACGGGGCGGCCACTGAAGCTTTCTTT.

The chain joins TRBV4-2 to TRBJ2-3, with D possibly matching TRBD2 (5 bases). Germline V gene lookup returns CDR1 LGHNA and CDR2 YNFKEQ. The CDR3 runs to 17 residues. V gave up 0 bases and J gave up 6 bases, with 19 bases separating them. The CDR3 sequence is CASSQDRNEAVADTQYF. In DNA form, the CDR3 reads TGTGCCAGCAGCCAAGATCGAAACGAAGCGGTGGCGGATACGCAGTATTTT.

V is TRBV27 and J is TRBJ2-1; 9 bases line up with TRBD2. V was clipped by 6 bases and J by 7 bases; unmatched bases: 13. The CDR3 is 16 residues long. Germline-derived CDR1 and CDR2 are MNHEY and SMNVEV (reference sequence). CDR3 nucleotides: TGTGCCAGCAGCGATAGACCTAGCGGGATGGGTAATGAGCAGTTCTTC. Its protein product is CASSDRPSGMGNEQFF.

This clonotype was observed a handful of times. J is TRBJ2-1 and V is TRBV7-2; TRBD2 matches 9 bases. V dropped 3 bases and J dropped 9; count of bases not matched to a gene: 3. The CDR3 sequence is 13 residues long. Per the germline V gene, CDR1 is SGHTA and CDR2 is FQGNSA. The CDR3 DNA follows: TGTGCCAGCAGCTTTGGTAGCGGGAGTGAGCAGTTCTTC. Translated, it gives CASSFGSGSEQFF.

The rearrangement joins TRBV9 to TRBJ2-6; D is unresolved. The V gene's germline CDR1 is SGDLS and CDR2 YYNGEE. There are 17 residues in the CDR3. Deletions cut 0 bases from V and 2 bases from J, with 12 bases between. The CDR3 here is CASSVVSQPTGANVLTF. The CDR3 nucleotides read TGTGCCAGCAGCGTAGTGTCCCAGCCAACTGGGGCCAACGTCCTGACTTTC.

The chain carries TRBV6-7 and TRBJ2-7; possibly TRBD2 for D (6 bases). TRBV6-7 carries the ORF label, with uncertain function. The V end was cut by 4 bases, the J end by 1 base, with 11 bases between. The CDR3 contains 14 residues. The CDR3: CASSWDFKSYEQYF. CDR3 DNA: TGTGCCAGCAGTTGGGACTTCAAGTCCTACGAGCAGTACTTC.

The chain carries TRBV29-1 and TRBJ2-5; tentative D call: TRBD2 (6 bases). The J call may not be correct, given that the DNA end is closer to TRBJ2-7. Germline CDR1 and CDR2: SQVTM and ANQGSEA. The CDR3 sequence is 14 residues long. The CDR3 is CSVEDREFPYEQYF. DNA for the CDR3: TGCAGCGTTGAAGATCGGGAGTTCCCCTACGAGCAGTACTTC.

The CDR3 coding sequence is TGCGCCAGCAGCCAAGAGAGCGGCTTTGGGTTCGATGAGCAGTTCTTC. This encodes CASSQESGFGFDEQFF. The chain has TRBV4-3 and TRBJ2-1, with D tentatively TRBD2 (5 bases). This CDR3 region has 16 residues. Germline V gene lookup returns CDR1 LGHNA and CDR2 YSLEER. Between the trimmed V and J ends, which lost 0 bases and 8 bases, there was a span of 17 bases.

This clonotype came up once. The chain is built from TRBV6-5 and TRBJ2-2, with D perhaps matching TRBD1 or TRBD2 (5 bases each). From germline, CDR1 is MNHEY and CDR2 SVGAGI. Trimming took off 4 bases at V and 8 bases at J, with 17 bases between the two ends. The CDR3 loop spans 15 amino acids. Written as DNA, the CDR3 is TGTGCCAGCAGTTGGGGCCCTGACCTAGCTGGGGAGCTGTTTTTT. This codes for CASSWGPDLAGELFF.

This clonotype was seen just once. The rearrangement links TRBV7-9 to TRBJ2-5, with D possibly TRBD2 on 6 matching bases. Trimming took 3 bases from V and 0 from J, leaving 11 bases between them. There are 15 residues in the CDR3. CDR1 and CDR2 from the germline V gene are SEHNR and FQNEAQ (reference sequence). This chain's CDR3 is CASSFEPGDQETQYF. CDR3 DNA: TGTGCCAGCAGCTTCGAACCGGGAGACCAAGAGACCCAGTACTTC.

This clonotype has only a few counts. The V and J genes are TRBV7-2 and TRBJ1-6; D remains ambiguous. Germline V lookup: CDR1 SGHTA, CDR2 FQGNSA. The CDR3 loop spans 12 amino acids. V lost 5 bases to trimming and J lost 8 bases, with 7 bases between them. The CDR3 DNA reads TGTGCCAGCAGCGGTATTGATTCACCCCTCCACTTT. Translation gives CASSGIDSPLHF.

The V and J genes are TRBV29-1 and TRBJ2-7; D gene ambiguous. Germline-derived CDR1 and CDR2 are SQVTM and ANQGSEA. V was cut by 1 base and J by 2 bases, with 9 bases left in between. CDR3 size: 13 residues. The CDR3 loop is CSVEGRIPYEQYF. The CDR3 bases are TGCAGCGTTGAAGGCAGGATCCCCTACGAGCAGTACTTC.

V is TRBV20-1 and J is TRBJ2-1; no firm D call. V was shortened by 6 bases and J by 0 bases, with 18 bases between the two germline ends. The length of the CDR3 is 16 residues. The germline V gene encodes CDR1 DFQATT and CDR2 SNEGSKA (reference sequence). CDR3 residues: CSAPEVNPSSYNEQFF. The CDR3 bases are TGCAGTGCCCCCGAAGTGAACCCAAGCTCCTACAATGAGCAGTTCTTC.

This clonotype was picked up a small number of times. The chain carries TRBV3-1 and TRBJ2-3, with 8 bases matching TRBD2. V shed 4 bases, J shed 4 bases, and the junction held 10 bases outside the gene matches. The CDR3 runs 16 residues. Germline-derived CDR1 and CDR2 are LGHDT and YNNKEL (reference sequence). The CDR3 is CASSLSGSGSPDTQYF. In nucleotides, the CDR3 is TGTGCCAGCAGCCTTTCGGGGAGCGGGAGCCCAGATACGCAGTATTTT.

There are a few counts of this clonotype. At one end, the junction sequence differs from germline, possibly due to a read error. This chain uses TRBV7-7 with TRBJ2-3; D is unclear. The CDR3 runs 14 residues. CDR1 and CDR2 from the germline V gene are SSHAT and FNYEAQ (reference sequence). CDR3 nucleotides: TGTGCTAGCAGCTTAACTATACGCACAGATACGCAGTATTTT. This sequence encodes CASSLTIRTDTQYF.